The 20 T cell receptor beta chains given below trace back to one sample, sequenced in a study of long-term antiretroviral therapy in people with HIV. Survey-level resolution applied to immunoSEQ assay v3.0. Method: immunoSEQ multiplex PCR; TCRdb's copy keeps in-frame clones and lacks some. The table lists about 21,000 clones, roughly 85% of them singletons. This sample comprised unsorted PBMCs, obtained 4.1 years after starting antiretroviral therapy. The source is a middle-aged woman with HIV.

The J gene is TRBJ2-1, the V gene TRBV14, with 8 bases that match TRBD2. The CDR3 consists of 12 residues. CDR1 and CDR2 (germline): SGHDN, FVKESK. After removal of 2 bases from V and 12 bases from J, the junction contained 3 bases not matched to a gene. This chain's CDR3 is CASSQYGRAQFF. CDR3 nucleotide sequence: TGTGCCAGCAGCCAATACGGGAGGGCGCAGTTCTTC.

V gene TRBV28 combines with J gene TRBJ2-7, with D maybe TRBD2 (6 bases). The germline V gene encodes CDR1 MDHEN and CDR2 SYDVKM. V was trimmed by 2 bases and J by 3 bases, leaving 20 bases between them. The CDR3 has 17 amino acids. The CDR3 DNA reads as TGTGCCAGCAGTTTACTCGGGAGTTCATCCTTGGACTACGAGCAGTACTTC. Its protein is CASSLLGSSSLDYEQYF.

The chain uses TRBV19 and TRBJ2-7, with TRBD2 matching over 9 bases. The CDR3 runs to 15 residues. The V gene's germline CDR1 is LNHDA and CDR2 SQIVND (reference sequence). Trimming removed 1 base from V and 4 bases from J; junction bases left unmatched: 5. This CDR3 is CASSIGLAGMYEQYF. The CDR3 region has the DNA TGTGCCAGTAGTATAGGGCTAGCGGGAATGTACGAGCAGTACTTC.

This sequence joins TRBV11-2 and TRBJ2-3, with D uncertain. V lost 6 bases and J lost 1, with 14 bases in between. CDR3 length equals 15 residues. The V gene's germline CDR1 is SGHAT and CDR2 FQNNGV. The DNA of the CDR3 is TGTGCCAGCAGGCCCTTGGGTAGGGGCACAGATACGCAGTATTTT. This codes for CASRPLGRGTDTQYF.

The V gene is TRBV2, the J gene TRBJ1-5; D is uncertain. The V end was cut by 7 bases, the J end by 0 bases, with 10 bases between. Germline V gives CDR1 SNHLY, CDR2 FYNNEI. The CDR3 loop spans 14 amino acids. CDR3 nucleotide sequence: TGTGCCAGCAAGTTCCCTGATAGCAATCAGCCCCAGCATTTT. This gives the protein CASKFPDSNQPQHF.

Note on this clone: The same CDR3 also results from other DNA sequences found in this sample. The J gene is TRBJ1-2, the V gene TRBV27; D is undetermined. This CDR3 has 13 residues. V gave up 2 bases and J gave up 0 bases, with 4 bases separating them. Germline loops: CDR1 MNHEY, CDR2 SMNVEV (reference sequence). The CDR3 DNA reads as TGTGCCAGCAGTTTAACAGCTAACTATGGCTACACCTTC. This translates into CASSLTANYGYTF.

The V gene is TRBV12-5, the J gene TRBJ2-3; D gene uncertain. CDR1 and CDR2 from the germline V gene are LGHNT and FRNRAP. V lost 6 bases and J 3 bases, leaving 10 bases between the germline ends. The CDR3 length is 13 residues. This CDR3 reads CASGHSTTDTQYF. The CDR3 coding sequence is TGTGCTAGTGGCCATTCGACTACAGATACGCAGTATTTT.

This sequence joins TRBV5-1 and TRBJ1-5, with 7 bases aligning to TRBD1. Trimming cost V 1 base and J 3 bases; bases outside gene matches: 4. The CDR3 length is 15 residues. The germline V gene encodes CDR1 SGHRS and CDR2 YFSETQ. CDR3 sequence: CASSLSGGFNQPQHF. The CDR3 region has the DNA TGCGCCAGCAGCTTGTCAGGGGGATTCAATCAGCCCCAGCATTTT.

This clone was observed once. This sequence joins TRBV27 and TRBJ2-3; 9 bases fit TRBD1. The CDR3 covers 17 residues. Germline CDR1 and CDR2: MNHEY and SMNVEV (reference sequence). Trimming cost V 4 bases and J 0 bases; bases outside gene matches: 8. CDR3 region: CASSSPGTGTSTDTQYF. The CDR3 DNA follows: TGTGCCAGCAGTTCTCCCGGGACAGGGACGAGCACAGATACGCAGTATTTT.

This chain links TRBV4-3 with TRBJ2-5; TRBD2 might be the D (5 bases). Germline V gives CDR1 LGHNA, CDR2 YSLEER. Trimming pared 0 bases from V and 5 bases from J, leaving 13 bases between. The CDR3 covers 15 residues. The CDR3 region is CASSQDRSGWETQYF. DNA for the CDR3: TGCGCCAGCAGCCAAGATAGATCGGGGTGGGAGACCCAGTACTTC.

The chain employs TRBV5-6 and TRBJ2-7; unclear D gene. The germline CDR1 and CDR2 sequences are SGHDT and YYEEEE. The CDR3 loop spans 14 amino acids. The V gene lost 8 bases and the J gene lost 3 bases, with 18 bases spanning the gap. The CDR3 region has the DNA TGTGCCAGTGGTAGGACGCTTGCTGACTACGAGCAGTACTTC. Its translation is CASGRTLADYEQYF.

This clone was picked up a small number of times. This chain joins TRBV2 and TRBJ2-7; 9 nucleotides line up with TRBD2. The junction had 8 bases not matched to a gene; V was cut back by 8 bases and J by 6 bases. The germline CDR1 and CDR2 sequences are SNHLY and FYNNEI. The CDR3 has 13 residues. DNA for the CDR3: TGTGCCAGCCAGTGGCTAGCGGGAATCGAGCAGTACTTC. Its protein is CASQWLAGIEQYF.

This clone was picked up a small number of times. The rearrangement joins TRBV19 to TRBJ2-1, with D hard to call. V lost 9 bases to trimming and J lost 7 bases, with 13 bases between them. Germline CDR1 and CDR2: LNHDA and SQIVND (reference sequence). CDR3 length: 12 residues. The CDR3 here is CASSSLRNEQFF. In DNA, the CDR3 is TGTGCCAGCAGTTCATTACGGAATGAGCAGTTCTTC.

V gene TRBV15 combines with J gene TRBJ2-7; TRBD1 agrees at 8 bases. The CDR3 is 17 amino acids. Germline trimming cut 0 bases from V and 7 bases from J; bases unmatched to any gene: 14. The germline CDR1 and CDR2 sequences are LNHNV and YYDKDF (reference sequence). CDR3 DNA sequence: TGTGCCACCAGCAGAGAGCTACCGGACAGGGACAAAGGGGAGCAGTACTTC. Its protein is CATSRELPDRDKGEQYF. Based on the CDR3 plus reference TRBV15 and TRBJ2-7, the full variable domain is DAMVIQNPRYQVTQFGKPVTLSCSQTLNHNVMYWYQQKSSQAPKLLFHYYDKDFNNEADTPDNFQSRRPNTSFCFLDIRSPGLGDTAMYLCATSRELPDRDKGEQYFGPGTRLTVT.

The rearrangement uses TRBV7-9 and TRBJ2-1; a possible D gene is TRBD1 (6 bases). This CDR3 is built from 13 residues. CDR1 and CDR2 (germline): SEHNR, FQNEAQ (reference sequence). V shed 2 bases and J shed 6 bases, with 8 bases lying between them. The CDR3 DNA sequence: TGTGCCAGCAGCTTAACAGGGTCCAATGAGCAGTTCTTC. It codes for CASSLTGSNEQFF.

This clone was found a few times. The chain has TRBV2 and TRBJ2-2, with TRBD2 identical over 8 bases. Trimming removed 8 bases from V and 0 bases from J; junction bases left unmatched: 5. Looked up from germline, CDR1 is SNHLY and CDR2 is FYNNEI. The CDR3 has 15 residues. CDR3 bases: TGTGCCAGCCGTAGCGGGACCGCGAACACCGGGGAGCTGTTTTTT. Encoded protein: CASRSGTANTGELFF.

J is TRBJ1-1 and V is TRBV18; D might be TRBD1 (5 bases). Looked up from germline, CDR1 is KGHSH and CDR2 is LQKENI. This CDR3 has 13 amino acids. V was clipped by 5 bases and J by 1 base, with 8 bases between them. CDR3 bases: TGTGCCAGCTCAAGCGGACAGAACACTGAAGCTTTCTTT. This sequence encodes CASSSGQNTEAFF.

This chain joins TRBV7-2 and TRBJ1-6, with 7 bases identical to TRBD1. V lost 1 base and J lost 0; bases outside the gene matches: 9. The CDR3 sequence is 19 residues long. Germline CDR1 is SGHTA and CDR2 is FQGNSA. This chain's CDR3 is CASSLGGGYTSSYNSPLHF. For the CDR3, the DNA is TGTGCCAGCAGCTTAGGAGGGGGCTACACCAGCTCCTATAATTCACCCCTCCACTTT. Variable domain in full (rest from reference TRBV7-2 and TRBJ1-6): GAGVSQSPSNKVTEKGKDVELRCDPISGHTALYWYRQSLGQGLEFLIYFQGNSAPDKSGLPSDRFSAERTGGSVSTLTIQRTQQEDSAVYLCASSLGGGYTSSYNSPLHFGNGTRLTVT.

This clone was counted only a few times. Here the CDR3 DNA reads TGTGCCAGCAGCAGTACAGGGGGATATGGCTACACCTTC. It codes for CASSSTGGYGYTF. This chain uses TRBV7-2 with TRBJ1-2; 8 positions agree with TRBD1. V trimming: 5 bases; J trimming: 5 bases; junction bases outside the gene matches: 4. Germline values: CDR1 SGHTA, CDR2 FQGNSA. The CDR3 loop spans 13 amino acids.

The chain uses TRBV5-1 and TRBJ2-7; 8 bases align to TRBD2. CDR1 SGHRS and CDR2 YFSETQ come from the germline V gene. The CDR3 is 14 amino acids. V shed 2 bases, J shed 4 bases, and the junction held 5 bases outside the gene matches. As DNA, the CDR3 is TGCGCCAGCAGCTTAACGGGAGGGCCGTACGAGCAGTACTTC. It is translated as CASSLTGGPYEQYF.